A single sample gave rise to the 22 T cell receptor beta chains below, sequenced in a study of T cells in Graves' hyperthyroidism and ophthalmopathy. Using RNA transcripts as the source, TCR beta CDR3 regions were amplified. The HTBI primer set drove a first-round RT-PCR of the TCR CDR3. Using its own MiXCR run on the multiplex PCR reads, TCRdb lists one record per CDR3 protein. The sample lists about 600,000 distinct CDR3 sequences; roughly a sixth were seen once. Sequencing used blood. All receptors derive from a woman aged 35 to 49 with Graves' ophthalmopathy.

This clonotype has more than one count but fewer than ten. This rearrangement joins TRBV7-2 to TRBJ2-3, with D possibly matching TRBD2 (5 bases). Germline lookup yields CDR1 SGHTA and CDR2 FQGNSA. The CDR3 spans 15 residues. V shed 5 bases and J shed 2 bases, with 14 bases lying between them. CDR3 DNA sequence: TGTGCCAGCAGCAGAGACTACGTGGACACAGATACGCAGTATTTT. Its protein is CASSRDYVDTDTQYF.

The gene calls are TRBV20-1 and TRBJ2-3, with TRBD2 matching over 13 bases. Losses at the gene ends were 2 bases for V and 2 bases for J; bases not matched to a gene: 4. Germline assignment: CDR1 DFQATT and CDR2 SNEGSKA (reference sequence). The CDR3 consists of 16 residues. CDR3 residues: CSARSGLAGATDTQYF. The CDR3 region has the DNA TGCAGTGCTAGATCCGGACTAGCGGGAGCCACAGATACGCAGTATTTT.

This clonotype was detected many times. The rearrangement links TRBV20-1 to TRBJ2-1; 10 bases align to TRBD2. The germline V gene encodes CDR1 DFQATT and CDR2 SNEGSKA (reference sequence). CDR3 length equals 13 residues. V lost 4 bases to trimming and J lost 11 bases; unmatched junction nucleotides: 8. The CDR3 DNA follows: TGCAGTGCTAATACCCTAGCGGGAGTTCAGCAGTTCTTC. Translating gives CSANTLAGVQQFF.

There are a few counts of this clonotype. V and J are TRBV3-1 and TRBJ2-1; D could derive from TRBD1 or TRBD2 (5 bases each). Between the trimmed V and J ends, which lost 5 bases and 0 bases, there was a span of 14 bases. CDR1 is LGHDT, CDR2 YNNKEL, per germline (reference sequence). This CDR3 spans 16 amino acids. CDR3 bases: TGTGCCAGCAGCAAGACCGGGGCCAGCTCCTACAATGAGCAGTTCTTC. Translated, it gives CASSKTGASSYNEQFF.

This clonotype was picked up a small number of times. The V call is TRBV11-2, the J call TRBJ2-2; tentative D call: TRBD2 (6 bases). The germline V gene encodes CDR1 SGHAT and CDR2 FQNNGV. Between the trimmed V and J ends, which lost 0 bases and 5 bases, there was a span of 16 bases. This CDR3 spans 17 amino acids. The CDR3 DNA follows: TGTGCCAGCAGCTTAGATGAGCGGAAGGGAGGAACCGGGGAGCTGTTTTTT. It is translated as CASSLDERKGGTGELFF.

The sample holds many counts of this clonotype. CDR3 protein: CSARSGTSDTGELFF. The CDR3 coding sequence is TGCAGTGCCCGCTCCGGGACTAGCGACACCGGGGAGCTGTTTTTT. This sequence joins TRBV20-1 and TRBJ2-2; 10 bases are shared with TRBD2. Per the germline V gene, CDR1 is DFQATT and CDR2 is SNEGSKA (reference sequence). V trimming: 6 bases; J trimming: 3 bases; junction bases outside the gene matches: 7. The CDR3 contains 15 residues.

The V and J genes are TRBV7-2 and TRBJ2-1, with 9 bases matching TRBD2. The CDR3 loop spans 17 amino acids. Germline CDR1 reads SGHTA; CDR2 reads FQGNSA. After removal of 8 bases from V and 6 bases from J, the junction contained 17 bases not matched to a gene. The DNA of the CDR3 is TGTGCCAGCCAGCCTGGGGGGGGCGGGAGGGGTTTCAATGAGCAGTTCTTC. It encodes CASQPGGGGRGFNEQFF.

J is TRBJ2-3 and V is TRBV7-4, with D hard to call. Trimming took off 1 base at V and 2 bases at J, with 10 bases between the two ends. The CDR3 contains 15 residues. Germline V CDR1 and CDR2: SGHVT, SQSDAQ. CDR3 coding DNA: TGTGCCAGCAGCTTAGTCTCGCGGTACACAGATACGCAGTATTTT. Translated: CASSLVSRYTDTQYF.

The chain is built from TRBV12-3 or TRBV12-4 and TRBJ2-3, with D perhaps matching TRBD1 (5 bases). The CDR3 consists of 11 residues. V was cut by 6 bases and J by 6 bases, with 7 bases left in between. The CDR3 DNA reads TGTGCCAGCAGGGGGCGGGATACGCAGTATTTT. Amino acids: CASRGRDTQYF.

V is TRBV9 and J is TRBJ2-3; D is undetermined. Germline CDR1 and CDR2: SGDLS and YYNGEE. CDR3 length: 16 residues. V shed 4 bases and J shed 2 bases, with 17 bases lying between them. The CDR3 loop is CASSFTDDAPTDTQYF. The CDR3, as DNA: TGTGCCAGCAGCTTCACGGATGACGCCCCCACAGATACGCAGTATTTT.

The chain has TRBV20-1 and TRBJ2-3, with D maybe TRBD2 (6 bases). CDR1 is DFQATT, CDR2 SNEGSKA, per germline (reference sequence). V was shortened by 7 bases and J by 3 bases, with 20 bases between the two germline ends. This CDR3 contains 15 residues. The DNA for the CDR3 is TGCAGTGTTCCCAAAAACCGGGGGTTTACAGATACGCAGTATTTT. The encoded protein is CSVPKNRGFTDTQYF.

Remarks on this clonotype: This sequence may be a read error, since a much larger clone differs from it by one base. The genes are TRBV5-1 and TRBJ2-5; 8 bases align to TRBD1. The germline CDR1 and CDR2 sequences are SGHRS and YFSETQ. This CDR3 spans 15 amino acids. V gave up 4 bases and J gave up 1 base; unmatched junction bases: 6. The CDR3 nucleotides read TGCGCCAGCAGCGTGGGACAGGCCCTCCAAGAGACCCAGTACTTC. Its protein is CASSVGQALQETQYF.

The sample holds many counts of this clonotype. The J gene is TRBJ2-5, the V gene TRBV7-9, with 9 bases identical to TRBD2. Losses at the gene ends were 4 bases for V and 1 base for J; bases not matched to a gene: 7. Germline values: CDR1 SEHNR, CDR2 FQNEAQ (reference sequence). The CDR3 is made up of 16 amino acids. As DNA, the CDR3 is TGTGCCAGCAGCTCAGGGACTAGCTGGACCCAAGAGACCCAGTACTTC. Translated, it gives CASSSGTSWTQETQYF.

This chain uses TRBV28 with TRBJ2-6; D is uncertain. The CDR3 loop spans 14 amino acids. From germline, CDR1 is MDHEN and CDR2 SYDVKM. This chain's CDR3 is CVTLIDDGANVLTF. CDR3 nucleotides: TGTGTCACCCTCATTGATGACGGGGCCAACGTCCTGACTTTC.

For the CDR3, the DNA is TGTGCCAGCAGCGGACTAGCGGGAGGGCCGGGTGAGCAGTTCTTC. Translated: CASSGLAGGPGEQFF. V gene TRBV12-3 or TRBV12-4 combines with J gene TRBJ2-1; 15 nucleotides match TRBD2. V dropped 6 bases and J dropped 9; count of bases not matched to a gene: 6. The CDR3 covers 15 residues.

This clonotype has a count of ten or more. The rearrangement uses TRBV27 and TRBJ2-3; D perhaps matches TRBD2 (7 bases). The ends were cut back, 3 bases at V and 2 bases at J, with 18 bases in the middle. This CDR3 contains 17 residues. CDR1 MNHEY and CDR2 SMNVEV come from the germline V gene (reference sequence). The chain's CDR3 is CASSFRGGRVTTDTQYF. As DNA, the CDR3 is TGTGCCAGCAGTTTTAGGGGGGGGCGCGTCACCACAGATACGCAGTATTTT.

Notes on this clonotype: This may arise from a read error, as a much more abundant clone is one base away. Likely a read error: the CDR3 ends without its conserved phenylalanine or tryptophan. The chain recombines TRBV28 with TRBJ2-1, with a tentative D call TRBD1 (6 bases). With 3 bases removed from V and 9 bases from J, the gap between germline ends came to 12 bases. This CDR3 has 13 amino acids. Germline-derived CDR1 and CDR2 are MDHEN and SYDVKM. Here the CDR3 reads CASSLGAGLEQFL. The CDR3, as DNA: TGTGCCAGCAGTTTGGGGGCGGGTCTTGAGCAGTTCCTC.

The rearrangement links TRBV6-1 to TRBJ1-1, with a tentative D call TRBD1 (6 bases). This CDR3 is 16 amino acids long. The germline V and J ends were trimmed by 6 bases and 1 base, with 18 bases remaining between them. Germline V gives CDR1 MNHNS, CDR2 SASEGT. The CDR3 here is CASRLGFGGANTEAFF. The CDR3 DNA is TGTGCCAGCAGGCTTGGTTTTGGGGGGGCGAACACTGAAGCTTTCTTT.

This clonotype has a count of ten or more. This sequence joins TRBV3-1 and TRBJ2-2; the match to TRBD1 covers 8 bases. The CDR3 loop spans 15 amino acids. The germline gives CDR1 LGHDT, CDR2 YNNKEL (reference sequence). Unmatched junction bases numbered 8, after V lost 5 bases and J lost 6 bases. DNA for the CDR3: TGTGCCAGCAGCGAAAGGACAGGGTACGCCGGGGAGCTGTTTTTT. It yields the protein CASSERTGYAGELFF.

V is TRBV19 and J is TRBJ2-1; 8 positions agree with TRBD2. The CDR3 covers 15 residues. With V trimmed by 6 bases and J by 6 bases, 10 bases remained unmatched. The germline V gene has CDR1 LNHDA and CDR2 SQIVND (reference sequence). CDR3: CASRTGLGLANEQFF. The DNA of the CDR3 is TGTGCCAGTAGGACGGGACTAGGGTTGGCCAATGAGCAGTTCTTC. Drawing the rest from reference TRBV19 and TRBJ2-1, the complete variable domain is DGGITQSPKYLFRKEGQNVTLSCEQNLNHDAMYWYRQDPGQGLRLIYYSQIVNDFQKGDIAEGYSVSREKKESFPLTVTSAQKNPTAFYLCASRTGLGLANEQFFGPGTRLTVL.

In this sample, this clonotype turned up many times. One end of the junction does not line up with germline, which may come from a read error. The chain's CDR3 is CASNGQGNTEAFF. The CDR3 DNA sequence: TGTGCCAGCAATGGACAGGGAAATACTGAAGCTTTCTTT. V and J are TRBV10-2 and TRBJ1-1; TRBD1 matches 8 bases. The CDR3 consists of 13 residues. The germline CDR1 and CDR2 sequences are WSHSY and SAAADI.

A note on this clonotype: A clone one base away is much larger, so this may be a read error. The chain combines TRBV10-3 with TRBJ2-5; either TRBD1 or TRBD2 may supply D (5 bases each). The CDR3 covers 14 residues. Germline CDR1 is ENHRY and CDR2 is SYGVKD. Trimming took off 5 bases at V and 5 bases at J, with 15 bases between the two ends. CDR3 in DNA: TGTGCCATCAGTCGGGCCAACGAGGGGGAGACCCAGTACTTC. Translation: CAISRANEGETQYF.